This T cell receptor beta chain was recovered during a study of cytomegalovirus exposure and HLA in healthy donors. The PCR made use of 60 Vbeta and 13 Jbeta primers. Profiling relied on immunoSEQ multiplex PCR, and the TCRdb table lists in-frame clones only, not all of them. The profile shows 54,000 or so clones, about 70% of them singletons. From germline, CDR1 is LNHDA and CDR2 SQIVND (reference sequence). CDR3 length: 16 amino acids. V was shortened by 3 bases and J by 4 bases, with 16 bases between the two germline ends. Sequencing was carried out using PBMCs. V and J are TRBV19 and TRBJ1-3, with D possibly being TRBD1 (5 bases). This receptor was identified in a woman aged 60-75 years in good health and CMV-seropositive. The CDR3 region has the DNA TGTGCCAGTAGTATGTTCGGGGGTTTAGAAGGAAACACCATATATTTT. Translating it yields CASSMFGGLEGNTIYF.